These 18 T cell receptor beta chains originate from one sample sequenced in a study of shared clonotypes between healthy human individuals. Sequencing used immunoSEQ multiplex PCR; TCRdb keeps in-frame clones, though not all of them. Found here are about 2 million clones, roughly 94% of them singletons; the top ten hold approximately 1.2%. CD45RO negativity and positive selection for CCR7 defined naive CD8 cells, a population that excluded terminally differentiated effector memory CD45RA+ cells. Sequencing was carried out using naive CD8+ T cells sorted from blood. These receptors all stem from a man between 18 and 29 years old in good health.

As to this clone: Other DNA sequences in the sample encode the same CDR3. This chain connects TRBV11-2 to TRBJ2-7; the D is unclear. Looked up from germline, CDR1 is SGHAT and CDR2 is FQNNGV. The CDR3 has 13 residues. V was trimmed by 1 base and J by 2 bases, leaving 6 bases between them. CDR3 nucleotides: TGTGCCAGCAGCTTAGGGGATCCCTACGAGCAGTACTTC. Protein: CASSLGDPYEQYF.

The J gene is TRBJ1-3, the V gene TRBV19, with D maybe TRBD1 (5 bases). Germline V CDR1 and CDR2: LNHDA, SQIVND (reference sequence). This CDR3 has 14 amino acids. Trimming shortened V by 7 bases and J by 0 bases, and 10 bases separated the two germline ends. CDR3 nucleotide sequence: TGTGCCAGTATTCACAGGAGCTCTGGAAACACCATATATTTT. Residues: CASIHRSSGNTIYF.

This chain links TRBV25-1 with TRBJ1-2, with a possible D match to TRBD1 (5 bases). The V end was cut by 6 bases, the J end by 4 bases, with 15 bases between. Germline assignment: CDR1 MGHDK and CDR2 SYGVNS. This CDR3 is 14 amino acids long. CDR3 bases: TGTGCCAGCAGCGATGAGGGACCCCGCTATGGCTACACCTTC. This sequence encodes CASSDEGPRYGYTF.

V is TRBV5-4 and J is TRBJ2-7, with D tentatively TRBD1 (6 bases). The CDR3 extends over 13 amino acids. V lost 10 bases and J 0 bases, leaving 14 bases between the germline ends. CDR1 and CDR2 (germline): SGHNT, YYREEE (reference sequence). CDR3 protein: CAVNRDNSYEQYF. CDR3 DNA: TGTGCCGTAAACAGGGATAACTCCTACGAGCAGTACTTC.

The chain uses TRBV29-1 and TRBJ2-2, with D possibly being TRBD2 (6 bases). Trimming removed 5 bases at V and 6 bases at J, with 16 bases between. This CDR3 region has 14 residues. The V gene's germline CDR1 is SQVTM and CDR2 ANQGSEA. The CDR3 spells CSVSGGEGAGELFF. CDR3 bases: TGCAGCGTTTCCGGCGGGGAAGGGGCCGGGGAGCTGTTTTTT.

The V call is TRBV10-3, the J call TRBJ2-5, with 9 bases matching TRBD1. CDR1 is ENHRY, CDR2 SYGVKD, per germline. CDR3 size: 14 residues. With V trimmed by 7 bases and J by 5 bases, 8 bases remained unmatched. CDR3 loop: CAITPSDRGETQYF. CDR3 DNA sequence: TGTGCCATCACCCCCTCGGACAGGGGTGAGACCCAGTACTTC.

This chain links TRBV15 with TRBJ2-3, with 8 bases aligning to TRBD1. Trimming removed 3 bases from V and 5 bases from J; junction bases left unmatched: 7. This CDR3 is 15 amino acids long. Germline lookup yields CDR1 LNHNV and CDR2 YYDKDF (reference sequence). The CDR3 DNA reads TGTGCCACCAGCAGCGGACAGGGAGAGGGAGATACGCAGTATTTT. Protein: CATSSGQGEGDTQYF.

The chain carries TRBV6-5 and TRBJ2-5, with D hard to call. Germline assignment: CDR1 MNHEY and CDR2 SVGAGI. CDR3 length: 13 amino acids. Trimming pared 6 bases from V and 5 bases from J, leaving 13 bases between. CDR3 protein: CASSPPLGETQYF. The CDR3 DNA follows: TGTGCCAGCAGCCCCCCGTTAGGGGAGACCCAGTACTTC.

The CDR3 nucleotides read TGCGCCAGCAGCCAACAGACAGGGAACGACTATGGCTACACCTTC. This codes for CASSQQTGNDYGYTF. The J gene is TRBJ1-2, the V gene TRBV4-1; the match to TRBD1 covers 7 bases. The CDR3 length is 15 residues. With V trimmed by 2 bases and J by 3 bases, 6 bases remained unmatched. Germline CDR1 and CDR2: MGHRA and YSYEKL.

V is TRBV6-1 and J is TRBJ1-2; weak D call: TRBD1 (5 bases). Germline CDR1 MNHNS, CDR2 SASEGT. Trimming stripped 10 bases from V and 7 bases from J, with 19 bases between. This CDR3 spans 13 amino acids. The DNA of the CDR3 is TGTGCCACCCCGGGACCGCCAGTTTTTGGCTACACCTTC. This codes for CATPGPPVFGYTF.

The sample holds one count of this clone. V gene TRBV29-1 combines with J gene TRBJ1-2; no clear D. CDR3 length: 15 residues. CDR1 is SQVTM, CDR2 ANQGSEA, per germline. Trimming removed 6 bases at V and 3 bases at J, with 20 bases between. Written as DNA, the CDR3 is TGCAGCGTCGTCCCTCACCCCGCGGTCCACTATGGCTACACCTTC. Protein sequence: CSVVPHPAVHYGYTF.

In the case of this clone: Within the sample, other DNA sequences also encode this same CDR3. The V gene is TRBV27, the J gene TRBJ2-7; D might be TRBD2 (5 bases). V gave up 6 bases and J gave up 0 bases, with 9 bases separating them. Germline assignment: CDR1 MNHEY and CDR2 SMNVEV (reference sequence). This CDR3 has 13 residues. CDR3 region: CASSRGISYEQYF. DNA of the CDR3: TGTGCCAGCAGCCGAGGGATCTCCTACGAGCAGTACTTC.

Concerning this clone: The same CDR3 also results from other DNA sequences found in this sample. V is TRBV28 and J is TRBJ2-7; D not resolved. V was cut by 3 bases and J by 4 bases, with 4 bases left in between. CDR1 and CDR2 (germline): MDHEN, SYDVKM. The CDR3 totals 11 residues. The CDR3 bases are TGTGCCAGCAGTTTTATGTACGAGCAGTACTTC. Its translation: CASSFMYEQYF.

Concerning this clone itself: The sample has other DNA sequences that encode this CDR3 too. CDR3 sequence reads: CASSWGASYEQYF. CDR3 DNA: TGTGCCAGCAGCTGGGGGGCTTCCTACGAGCAGTACTTC. V and J are TRBV7-9 and TRBJ2-7; D tentatively fits TRBD1 or TRBD2 (6 bases each). The V gene lost 4 bases and the J gene lost 1 base, with 8 bases spanning the gap. This CDR3 has 13 amino acids. Germline V gene lookup returns CDR1 SEHNR and CDR2 FQNEAQ (reference sequence).

This clone was recorded only once. The V call is TRBV27, the J call TRBJ2-1; D remains unclear. Between the trimmed V and J ends, which lost 5 bases and 0 bases, there was a span of 8 bases. Germline values: CDR1 MNHEY, CDR2 SMNVEV (reference sequence). CDR3 size: 14 residues. In DNA, the CDR3 is TGTGCCAGCAGTGTCCAGAGCTCCTACAATGAGCAGTTCTTC. Encoded protein: CASSVQSSYNEQFF.

V usage is TRBV7-8 and J usage is TRBJ1-4; D is ambiguous. CDR1 and CDR2 (germline): SGHVS, FQNEAQ. CDR3 length equals 16 residues. V lost 8 bases and J lost 6, with 22 bases in between. The CDR3 DNA is TGTGCCAGCTCAGAGGGTAGGGCAGTGTACGATGAAAAACTGTTTTTT. Its protein is CASSEGRAVYDEKLFF.

The chain is built from TRBV27 and TRBJ1-1; possible D gene TRBD1, 5 bases. The CDR3 totals 16 residues. Trimming left V 0 bases short and J 4 bases short, with 15 bases between. CDR1 is MNHEY, CDR2 SMNVEV, per germline (reference sequence). CDR3 DNA sequence: TGTGCCAGCAGTTTATCGACCGGGATAAGGGGCACTGAAGCTTTCTTT. Amino acid sequence: CASSLSTGIRGTEAFF.

The chain has TRBV5-6 and TRBJ2-7; no reliable D call. Germline-derived CDR1 and CDR2 are SGHDT and YYEEEE. This CDR3 has 12 residues. V was pared by 2 bases and J by 6 bases, with 9 bases between. The CDR3 DNA is TGTGCCAGCAGCTTAAACCCCCGCGAGCAGTACTTC. Translated, it gives CASSLNPREQYF.